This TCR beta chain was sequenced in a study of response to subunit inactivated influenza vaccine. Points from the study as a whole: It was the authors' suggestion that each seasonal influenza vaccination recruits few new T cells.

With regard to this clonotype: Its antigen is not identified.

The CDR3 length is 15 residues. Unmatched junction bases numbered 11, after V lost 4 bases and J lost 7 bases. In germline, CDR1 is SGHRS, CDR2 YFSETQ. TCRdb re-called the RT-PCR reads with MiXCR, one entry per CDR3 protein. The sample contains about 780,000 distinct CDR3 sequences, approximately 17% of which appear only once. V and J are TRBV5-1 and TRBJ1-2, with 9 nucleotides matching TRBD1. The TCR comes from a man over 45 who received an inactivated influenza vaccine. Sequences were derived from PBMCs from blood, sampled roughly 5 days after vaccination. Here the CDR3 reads CASSPLTGGYGGYTF. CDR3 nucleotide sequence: TGCGCCAGCAGCCCGTTGACAGGGGGATACGGTGGCTACACCTTC.